Sequencing of this T cell receptor (beta chain) was carried out in a study of post-analysis software for immune sequencing data. Study results and caveats: Roughly 5 TRBV segments (TRBV5-6, TRBV5-1 and TRBV20-1 among them) occurred more frequently in patients than in controls. Controls showed significantly higher normalized Chao1 diversity than did multiple sclerosis patients.

Tagging with unique molecular identifiers was a feature of the TCR beta cDNA libraries. Between about 1 and 10 million T cells gave rise to 500,000 to 650,000 cDNA molecules. In TCRdb, the PCR reads were re-called with MiXCR into one record per CDR3 protein. Of 500,000 to 600,000 distinct CDR3 sequences listed, about 40% are singletons. V was cut by 5 bases and J by 11 bases, with 15 bases left in between. CDR3 length: 11 residues. In germline, CDR1 is DFQATT, CDR2 SNEGSKA (reference sequence). This clonotype occurred a few times. The antigen remains unidentified. The material sequenced was blood. The clonotype comes from a girl aged 10 to 17 with multiple sclerosis. The chain employs TRBV20-1 and TRBJ1-1; a possible D gene is TRBD1 (5 bases). In DNA, the CDR3 is TGCAGTGCTTGGGACTTCCCAACGGCTTTCTTT. Its translation: CSAWDFPTAFF.